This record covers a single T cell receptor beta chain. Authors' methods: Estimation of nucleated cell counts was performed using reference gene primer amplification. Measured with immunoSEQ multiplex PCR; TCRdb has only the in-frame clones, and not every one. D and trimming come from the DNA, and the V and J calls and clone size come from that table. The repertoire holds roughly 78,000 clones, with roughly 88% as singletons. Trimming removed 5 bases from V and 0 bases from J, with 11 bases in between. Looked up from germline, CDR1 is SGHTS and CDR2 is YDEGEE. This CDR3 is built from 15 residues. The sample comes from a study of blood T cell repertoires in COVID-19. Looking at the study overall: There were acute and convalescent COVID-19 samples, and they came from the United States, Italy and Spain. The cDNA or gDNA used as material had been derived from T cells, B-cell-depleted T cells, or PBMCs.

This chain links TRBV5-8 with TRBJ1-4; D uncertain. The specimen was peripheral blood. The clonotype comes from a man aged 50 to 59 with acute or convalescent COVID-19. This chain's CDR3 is CASSLRQATNEKLFF. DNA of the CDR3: TGTGCCAGCAGTTTACGGCAGGCAACTAATGAAAAACTGTTTTTT.